This T cell receptor (beta chain) emerged from a study of CD8+CD57+ T cells in acquired aplastic anemia. Across the study: Healthy donors yielded some 9.9 million CD4+ cell reads on average. Study-wide results and caveats: Patients and healthy controls showed no significant CD8+ Simpson's diversity difference.

Using genomic DNA as the template, TCR beta VDJ and CDR3 profiling was carried out. MiXCR, run by TCRdb on the reads, gives a single entry per CDR3 protein. The sample records hundreds of thousands of distinct CDR3 sequences, roughly 68% being singletons. As for this clonotype: Its antigen is as yet unknown. Since no conserved phenylalanine or tryptophan closes the CDR3, a read error is the likely cause. The limits of the CDR3 on the DNA are not certain, so only TCRdb's listed CDR3 is given.

CDR1 and CDR2 (germline): SGHTA, FQGNSA. The CDR3 length is 12 residues, termini included. The sequence was collected from a human donor in good health, serving as a control. V is TRBV7-2 and J is TRBJ2-5; TRBD1 is the table's D call and was not checked against the DNA. Material: sorted CD4+, CD8+, or CD8+CD57+ T cells (not recorded which) from PBMCs. CDR3 region: CASTPGQPRRYT.